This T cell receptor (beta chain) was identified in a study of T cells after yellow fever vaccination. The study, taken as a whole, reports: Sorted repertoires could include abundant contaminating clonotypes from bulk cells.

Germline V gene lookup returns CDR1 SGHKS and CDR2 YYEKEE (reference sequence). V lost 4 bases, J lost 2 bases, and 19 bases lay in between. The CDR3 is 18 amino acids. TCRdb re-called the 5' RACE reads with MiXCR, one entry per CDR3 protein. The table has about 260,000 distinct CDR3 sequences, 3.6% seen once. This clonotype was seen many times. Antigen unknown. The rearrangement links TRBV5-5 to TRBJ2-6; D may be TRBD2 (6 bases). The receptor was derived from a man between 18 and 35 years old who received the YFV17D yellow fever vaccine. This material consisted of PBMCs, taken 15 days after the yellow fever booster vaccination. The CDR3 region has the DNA TGTGCCAGCAGCCCACGGGGGAGTGGGGGAACTGGGGCCAACGTCCTGACTTTC. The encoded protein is CASSPRGSGGTGANVLTF.